This T cell receptor beta chain is from a study of blood T cell repertoires in COVID-19. Per the original methods: Amplification with reference gene primers provided the estimates of nucleated cell counts. Sequenced by immunoSEQ multiplex PCR; TCRdb stores in-frame clones only, minus some. V, J and clone size reflect that table, while D and trimming were determined from the DNA. The data hold about 230,000 clones, with just under 90% observed a single time. CDR3 length: 13 amino acids. Trimming stripped 5 bases from V and 4 bases from J, with 9 bases between. Germline V lookup: CDR1 LGHDT, CDR2 YNNKEL (reference sequence). All enrollees were about 18 to 95 years old and from roughly 26 US areas. The study assigned cohorts using participant-reported clinical history.

The sequencing input was PBMCs or T cells enriched from blood (not recorded which). This receptor was obtained from a woman aged 25 to 39 with acute COVID-19. The chain links TRBV3-1 (or the pseudogene TRBV3-2) to TRBJ2-1; TRBD1 might be the D (5 bases). CDR3 coding DNA: TGTGCCAGCAGCTCACGACAGTACAATGAGCAGTTCTTC. This gives the protein CASSSRQYNEQFF.